Below are 28 T cell receptor beta chains sequenced from a single sample in a study of cytomegalovirus exposure and HLA in healthy donors. PCR used 60 Vbeta primers and 13 Jbeta primers. Assay used: immunoSEQ multiplex PCR; TCRdb lists only in-frame clones, some missing. The sample data list about 120,000 clones. Material for sequencing was PBMCs. These TCRs come from a man aged 18 to 29 in good health and CMV-seronegative.

The V call is TRBV28, the J call TRBJ2-5, with D perhaps TRBD1 (5 bases). CDR1 MDHEN and CDR2 SYDVKM come from the germline V gene. V shed 1 base and J shed 2 bases, with 8 bases lying between them. This CDR3 is 14 amino acids long. CDR3: CASSLFPGQETQYF. The DNA of the CDR3 is TGTGCCAGCAGTTTATTCCCAGGGCAAGAGACCCAGTACTTC.

The chain links TRBV6-5 to TRBJ2-7, with D perhaps matching TRBD2 (5 bases). Germline V lookup: CDR1 MNHEY, CDR2 SVGAGI. Trimming took 0 bases from V and 3 from J, leaving 6 bases between them. The CDR3 runs 13 residues. Here the CDR3 DNA reads TGTGCCAGCAGTTACTCGGCGGGCTACGAGCAGTACTTC. Translated, it gives CASSYSAGYEQYF.

This rearrangement joins TRBV2 to TRBJ2-3, with TRBD2 matching 14 bases. The CDR3 extends over 14 amino acids. V gave up 5 bases and J gave up 10 bases; unmatched junction bases: 5. CDR1 and CDR2 (germline): SNHLY, FYNNEI. In DNA form, the CDR3 reads TGTGCCAGCAGTTTGACTAGCGGGGGGGCCGCGCAGTATTTT. Protein: CASSLTSGGAAQYF.

The chain links TRBV25-1 to TRBJ2-1, with a weak D call TRBD1 (6 bases). CDR3 length equals 15 residues. Trimming cost V 4 bases and J 6 bases, with 16 bases left between them. From germline, CDR1 is MGHDK and CDR2 SYGVNS. The CDR3 DNA reads as TGTGCCAGCAGTGTAGGGTTTAGGGGGAGCAATGAGCAGTTCTTC. This encodes CASSVGFRGSNEQFF.

The chain joins TRBV5-4 to TRBJ2-4; 7 nucleotides line up with TRBD1. J gave up 8 bases and V 4 bases, and 15 bases lay outside the gene matches. The length of the CDR3 is 16 residues. In germline, CDR1 is SGHNT, CDR2 YYREEE (reference sequence). DNA of the CDR3: TGTGCCAGCAGCATAATAAATAGGGGGCCCCGGGACATTCAGTACTTC. This gives the protein CASSIINRGPRDIQYF.

The V gene is TRBV4-3, the J gene TRBJ2-3, with TRBD2 as a possible D gene (6 bases). The CDR3 extends over 18 amino acids. Trimming removed 4 bases at V and 4 bases at J, with 24 bases between. Germline V CDR1 and CDR2: LGHNA, YSLEER. CDR3 coding DNA: TGCGCCAGCAGCCTAGACATGCAATCGGGAGCGAACGCAGATACGCAGTATTTT. Translating it yields CASSLDMQSGANADTQYF.

This rearrangement joins TRBV9 to TRBJ1-1, with D hard to call. The CDR3 is made up of 15 amino acids. From germline, CDR1 is SGDLS and CDR2 YYNGEE. V lost 3 bases, J lost 2 bases, and 14 bases lay in between. CDR3 sequence reads: CASSAGIFGNTEAFF. The CDR3 DNA follows: TGTGCCAGCAGCGCCGGGATTTTCGGTAACACTGAAGCTTTCTTT.

The CDR3 DNA is TGCAGCGTTGGCGGGACAGGGTCCTACGAGCAGTACTTC. Encoded protein: CSVGGTGSYEQYF. The V and J genes are TRBV29-1 and TRBJ2-7, with 9 nucleotides matching TRBD1. Per germline, CDR1 SQVTM and CDR2 ANQGSEA. The CDR3 length is 13 residues. V was pared by 4 bases and J by 1 base, with 2 bases of the junction left unmatched.

The V and J genes are TRBV4-1 and TRBJ1-1, with a weak D call TRBD1 (5 bases). The germline gives CDR1 MGHRA, CDR2 YSYEKL. CDR3 length: 12 residues. Trimming took 6 bases from V and 5 from J, leaving 10 bases between them. The CDR3 region is CASSRGVTEAFF. The CDR3 bases are TGCGCCAGCAGTCGGGGGGTGACTGAAGCTTTCTTT.

The genes are TRBV15 and TRBJ2-1, with D tentatively TRBD1 (5 bases). The CDR3 loop spans 12 amino acids. Germline CDR1 is LNHNV and CDR2 is YYDKDF (reference sequence). V was clipped by 0 bases and J by 12 bases, with 9 bases between them. The CDR3 protein is CATSREGVRQFF. Written as DNA, the CDR3 is TGTGCCACCAGCAGAGAAGGGGTTCGGCAGTTCTTC.

This sequence joins TRBV5-1 and TRBJ2-7; a possible D gene is TRBD1 (6 bases). V shed 0 bases and J shed 1 base, with 8 bases lying between them. Germline CDR1 reads SGHRS; CDR2 reads YFSETQ. This CDR3 is 14 amino acids long. This CDR3 reads CASSLAQGSYEQYF. Written as DNA, the CDR3 is TGCGCCAGCAGCTTGGCACAGGGTTCCTACGAGCAGTACTTC.

The rearrangement uses TRBV2 and TRBJ1-3, with 10 bases fitting TRBD1. Germline values: CDR1 SNHLY, CDR2 FYNNEI. This CDR3 region has 13 residues. J was trimmed by 7 bases and V by 4 bases; bases with no gene match: 1. The CDR3 DNA reads TGTGCCAGCAGTGCGGACAGGGGGAACACCATATATTTT. Translating it yields CASSADRGNTIYF.

This chain connects TRBV14 to TRBJ2-1, with 9 bases lining up with TRBD1. Trimming cost V 3 bases and J 6 bases; bases outside gene matches: 9. CDR3 length: 16 amino acids. Germline CDR1 and CDR2: SGHDN and FVKESK. CDR3 region: CASSHRRTGAGNEQFF. The CDR3 bases are TGTGCCAGCAGCCATCGACGGACAGGGGCCGGCAATGAGCAGTTCTTC.

The gene calls are TRBV15 and TRBJ1-4, with a possible D match to TRBD1 (6 bases). Trimming took off 0 bases at V and 7 bases at J, with 15 bases between the two ends. This CDR3 region has 16 residues. Germline V gives CDR1 LNHNV, CDR2 YYDKDF (reference sequence). CDR3 residues: CATSRDWGGGSEKLFF. The CDR3, as DNA: TGTGCCACCAGCAGAGATTGGGGAGGGGGGAGTGAAAAACTGTTTTTT. The whole variable domain, remainder taken from reference TRBV15 and TRBJ1-4, is DAMVIQNPRYQVTQFGKPVTLSCSQTLNHNVMYWYQQKSSQAPKLLFHYYDKDFNNEADTPDNFQSRRPNTSFCFLDIRSPGLGDTAMYLCATSRDWGGGSEKLFFGSGTQLSVL.

The chain couples TRBV30 to TRBJ2-7; D unclear. The length of the CDR3 is 14 residues. V lost 4 bases to trimming and J lost 0 bases, with 13 bases between them. Germline values: CDR1 GTSNPN, CDR2 SVGIG (reference sequence). CDR3 coding DNA: TGTGCCTGGACCCCTTGGCAAAGCTCCTACGAGCAGTACTTC. Translated, it gives CAWTPWQSSYEQYF.

J is TRBJ1-1 and V is TRBV28, with D perhaps TRBD1 (5 bases). The CDR3 extends over 14 amino acids. V dropped 3 bases and J dropped 1 base, with 9 bases sitting between them. Germline assignment: CDR1 MDHEN and CDR2 SYDVKM. CDR3 DNA: TGTGCCAGCAGTTTTGCGACAGAGAACACTGAAGCTTTCTTT. Protein sequence: CASSFATENTEAFF.

CDR3 sequence (DNA): TGCGCCAGCAGCCCAACAGGGGGTGGTGAAAAACTGTTTTTT. Amino acids: CASSPTGGGEKLFF. The rearrangement links TRBV4-3 to TRBJ1-4, with TRBD1 matching over 8 bases. The length of the CDR3 is 14 residues. Germline lookup yields CDR1 LGHNA and CDR2 YSLEER. The V segment lost 4 bases and the J segment 7 bases; nucleotides outside the gene matches: 5.

The rearrangement links TRBV11-1 to TRBJ2-7; tentative D call: TRBD2 (5 bases). Germline-derived CDR1 and CDR2 are SGHAT and FQDESV (reference sequence). V dropped 7 bases and J dropped 4 bases, with 17 bases sitting between them. The CDR3 runs to 14 residues. The CDR3 region is CASTNAGPPYEQYF. The CDR3 nucleotides are TGTGCCAGCACCAATGCGGGCCCTCCATACGAGCAGTACTTC. Filled out from reference TRBV11-1 and TRBJ2-7, the complete variable domain reads EAEVAQSPRYKITEKSQAVAFWCDPISGHATLYWYRQILGQGPELLVQFQDESVVDDSQLPKDRFSAERLKGVDSTLKIQPAELGDSAMYLCASTNAGPPYEQYFGPGTRLTVT.

The chain couples TRBV11-2 to TRBJ1-2; TRBD1 aligns across 7 bases. Per germline, CDR1 SGHAT and CDR2 FQNNGV. CDR3 size: 14 residues. Trimming at V came to 4 bases and at J to 5 bases, leaving 7 bases not matched to a gene. CDR3 coding DNA: TGTGCCAGCAGCTCGACACCGGGACAGTATGGCTACACCTTC. It yields the protein CASSSTPGQYGYTF. Variable domain in full (rest from reference TRBV11-2 and TRBJ1-2): EAGVAQSPRYKIIEKRQSVAFWCNPISGHATLYWYQQILGQGPKLLIQFQNNGVVDDSQLPKDRFSAERLKGVDSTLKIQPAKLEDSAVYLCASSSTPGQYGYTFGSGTRLTVV.

The V and J genes are TRBV5-1 and TRBJ2-7, with a weak D call TRBD1 (7 bases). The CDR3 covers 14 residues. V was trimmed by 4 bases and J by 3 bases, leaving 14 bases between them. Germline assignment: CDR1 SGHRS and CDR2 YFSETQ. The chain's CDR3 is CASSPRDSVYEQYF. DNA of the CDR3: TGCGCCAGCAGCCCGCGGGACAGCGTCTACGAGCAGTACTTC.

The chain links TRBV7-3 to TRBJ1-1, with 12 bases matching TRBD1. The CDR3 has 16 residues. Per germline, CDR1 SGHTA and CDR2 FQGTGA. After removal of 1 base from V and 7 bases from J, the junction contained 7 bases not matched to a gene. This chain's CDR3 is CASSLRGTGGEGEAFF. For the CDR3, the DNA is TGTGCCAGCAGCTTAAGAGGGACAGGGGGCGAGGGTGAAGCTTTCTTT.

V gene TRBV7-2 combines with J gene TRBJ1-2; D not certain. The CDR3 totals 13 residues. The ends were cut back, 2 bases at V and 6 bases at J, with 10 bases in the middle. Germline V gene sequence: CDR1 SGHTA, CDR2 FQGNSA. The chain's CDR3 is CASSLLSSDGYTF. As DNA, the CDR3 is TGTGCCAGCAGCTTACTGTCTTCCGATGGCTACACCTTC.

This chain joins TRBV28 and TRBJ1-1, with D tentatively TRBD1 (5 bases). Trimming removed 6 bases from V and 3 bases from J, with 11 bases in between. Germline CDR1 is MDHEN and CDR2 is SYDVKM. The CDR3 has 13 amino acids. CDR3 sequence (DNA): TGTGCCAGCAGCCTTACACAGGACACTGAAGCTTTCTTT. It specifies CASSLTQDTEAFF.

The rearrangement uses TRBV4-3 and TRBJ1-4, with TRBD1 matching 8 bases. Germline lookup yields CDR1 LGHNA and CDR2 YSLEER. The CDR3 contains 15 residues. V gave up 3 bases and J gave up 5 bases; unmatched junction bases: 5. CDR3 bases: TGCGCCAGCAGCCATCTGGGACAGGAGAATGAAAAACTGTTTTTT. Protein sequence: CASSHLGQENEKLFF.

The V gene is TRBV14, the J gene TRBJ2-5; 7 bases are shared with TRBD2. CDR3 length: 16 amino acids. The ends lost 1 base at V and 2 bases at J; junction bases unmatched: 7. Per germline, CDR1 SGHDN and CDR2 FVKESK. CDR3 bases: TGTGCCAGCAGCCAAGGTAGCGGGCGAGGACAAGAGACCCAGTACTTC. It encodes CASSQGSGRGQETQYF.

The chain is built from TRBV6-1 and TRBJ2-7; no clear D. The V end was cut by 8 bases, the J end by 4 bases, with 6 bases between. Per the germline V gene, CDR1 is MNHNS and CDR2 is SASEGT. This CDR3 region has 10 residues. CDR3 loop: CASYYYEQYF. The CDR3 DNA reads TGTGCCAGCTATTATTACGAGCAGTACTTC.

This rearrangement joins TRBV7-9 to TRBJ2-7, with a tentative D call TRBD1 (6 bases). Germline assignment: CDR1 SEHNR and CDR2 FQNEAQ (reference sequence). V lost 7 bases and J lost 13, with 23 bases in between. The CDR3 is 13 amino acids. The CDR3: CASNTGTIRTPYF. The CDR3 DNA is TGTGCCAGCAACACCGGGACAATTCGCACTCCTTACTTC.

The chain joins TRBV10-3 to TRBJ1-5; 7 bases align to TRBD1. The germline gives CDR1 ENHRY, CDR2 SYGVKD. This CDR3 is built from 16 residues. J lost 0 bases, V lost 0 bases, and 2 bases had no gene match. The CDR3 protein is CAISESGTVSNQPQHF. CDR3 coding DNA: TGTGCCATCAGTGAGTCGGGGACAGTTAGCAATCAGCCCCAGCATTTT.